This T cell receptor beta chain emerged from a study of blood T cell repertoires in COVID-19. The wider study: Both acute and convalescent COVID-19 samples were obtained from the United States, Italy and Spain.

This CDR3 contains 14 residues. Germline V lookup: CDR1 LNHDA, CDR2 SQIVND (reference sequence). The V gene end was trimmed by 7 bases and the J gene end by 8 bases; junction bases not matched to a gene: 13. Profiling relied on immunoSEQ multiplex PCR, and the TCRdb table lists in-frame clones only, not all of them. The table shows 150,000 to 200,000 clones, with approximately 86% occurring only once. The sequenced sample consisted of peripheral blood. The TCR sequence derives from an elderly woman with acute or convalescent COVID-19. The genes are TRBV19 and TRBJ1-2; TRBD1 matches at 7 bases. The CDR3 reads CASTLRDSPLGYTF. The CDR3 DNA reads TGTGCCAGTACCCTTAGGGACAGTCCCCTCGGCTACACCTTC.